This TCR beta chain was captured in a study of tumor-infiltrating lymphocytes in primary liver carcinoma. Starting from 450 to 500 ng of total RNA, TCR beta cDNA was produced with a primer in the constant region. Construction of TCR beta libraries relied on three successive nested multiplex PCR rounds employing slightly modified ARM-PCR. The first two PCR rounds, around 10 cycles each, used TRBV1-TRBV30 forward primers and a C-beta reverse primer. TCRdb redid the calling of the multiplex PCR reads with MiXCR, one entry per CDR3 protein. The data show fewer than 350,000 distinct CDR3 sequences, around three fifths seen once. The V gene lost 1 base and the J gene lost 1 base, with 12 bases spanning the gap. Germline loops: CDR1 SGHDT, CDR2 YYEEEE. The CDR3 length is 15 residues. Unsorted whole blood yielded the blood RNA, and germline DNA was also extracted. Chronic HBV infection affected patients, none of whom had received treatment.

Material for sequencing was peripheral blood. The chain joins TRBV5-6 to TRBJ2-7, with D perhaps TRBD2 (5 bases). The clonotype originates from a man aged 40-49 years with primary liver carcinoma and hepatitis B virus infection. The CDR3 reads CASSLRGQGSYEQYF. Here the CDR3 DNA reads TGTGCCAGCAGCTTGAGAGGGCAAGGTTCCTACGAGCAGTACTTC.